This TCR beta chain originates from a study of blood T cell repertoires in COVID-19. Turning to the study itself: Specimens from acute and convalescent COVID-19 originated in the United States, Italy and Spain. Sample material is recorded as cDNA or gDNA derived from T cells, B-cell-depleted T cells, or PBMCs.

This table comes from immunoSEQ multiplex PCR, and its TCRdb copy is limited to in-frame clones, with some not included. The sample has just over 95,000 clones, 82% seen once. The CDR3 has 13 amino acids. With 6 bases removed from V and 1 base from J, the gap between germline ends came to 9 bases. The source is a man older than 75 with acute or convalescent COVID-19. The sequenced material came from peripheral blood. This chain uses TRBV12-3 or TRBV12-4 with TRBJ1-1; D is uncertain. CDR3 amino acids: CASRRQENTEAFF. CDR3 bases: TGTGCCAGCAGGCGCCAGGAGAACACTGAAGCTTTCTTT.